This T cell receptor (beta chain) was retrieved from a study of blood T cell repertoires in COVID-19 (dated by TCRdb to 2018 to 2021). For the study in its entirety: Samples from collaborators originated in the United States, Italy and Spain and spanned both the acute and convalescent phases of COVID-19. Sample metadata almost always included a de-identified subject ID, COVID-19 status, age in years and sex. The repertoires were made available in a free public database intended to serve as a resource for research on the immune response to SARS-CoV-2. The material from the prospective study consisted of cDNA or gDNA derived from T cells, B-cell-depleted T cells, or PBMCs. Deeply sampled blood TCRbeta repertoires from subjects exposed to, actively infected with, or recovered from COVID-19 were included in the dataset. Samples came from the ongoing ImmuneRACE study (first 160 participants) plus 1,254 subjects from 6 global collaborators. Where HLA class I and class II types were available, the types were taken from metadata supplied by the sample provider, not from assay-based typing. What the study reported, not specific to this receptor: The amount of clinical and demographic metadata varied by source and participant and was provided uncurated.

In the prospective study, participants were about 18 to 89 years old, resided in 20 to 30 geographic areas of the United States, and were enrolled through a virtual design. In the prospective study, participants were assigned to cohorts based on the clinical history participants reported in a screening survey and a study questionnaire. Exposed participants had been in contact, within 2 weeks of entering the study, with a person who had a PCR-confirmed or clinician-diagnosed case of COVID-19. Each participant in the prospective study had whole blood, serum and a nasopharyngeal or oropharyngeal swab collected by mobile phlebotomists. Additional blood draws and questionnaires over a roughly two-month period could optionally be provided by prospective study participants. Blood samples from the prospective study were shipped frozen or at room temperature prior to DNA extraction. This clone was seen a few times. Its antigen remains unidentified. No per-base quality is available; no much larger clone lies one base away.

The CDR3 runs 13 residues from the cysteine to the phenylalanine. The DNA shown is the 39-base CDR3, in frame from base 1. Relative to germline, V is 3 bases shorter and J is 10 bases shorter, with 13 bases between their ends. Taken from the germline V gene, the CDR1 and CDR2 loops are KGHSH and LQKENI. TCRbeta CDR3 regions were amplified from genomic DNA using the immunoSEQ Assay, a bias-controlled multiplex PCR. From the authors' description of their analysis: The number of nucleated cells in each sample was estimated by amplification of reference gene primers within the assay. Sequence reads were collapsed and filtered to measure the absolute abundance of every unique TCRbeta CDR3 rearrangement. For each sample, productive Simpson clonality was calculated by taking the square root of Simpson's diversity index across productive rearrangements. Imported from immuneACCESS, the table was reduced by TCRdb to in-frame sequences with V and J called. These copies leave out some clones; in studies compared against another copy, an unresolved V gene accounts for under half, and the cause of the remainder is not known. The V and J calls and the clone size are those of that table, but D and trimming were determined from the DNA. Across this sample there are about 250,000 clones, with approximately 85% seen only once. Less than 8.5% of the sample is held by the ten biggest clonotypes.

This clonotype was sampled from a woman aged 50 to 60 who had been exposed to COVID-19. Sequences were obtained from PBMCs or T cells enriched from blood (not recorded which). The chain was built from TRBV18 and TRBJ1-5; possibly the D gene is TRBD1, per 5 matching bases. CDR3 protein: CASSPQSGQPQHF. DNA sequence: TGTGCCAGCTCACCCCAATCAGGGCAACCCCAGCATTTT.